Ten or more counts support the clone carrying this T cell receptor (beta chain). Its cognate antigen is unknown. From germline, CDR1 is SQVTM and CDR2 ANQGSEA. V lost 8 bases and J lost 11, with 18 bases in between. This CDR3 is built from 11 residues. The sample is drawn from a study of CD8 T cells in ankylosing spondylitis. Study results and caveats: Matched synovial fluid from ankylosing spondylitis patients was reported to be enriched for disease-linked clones. In ankylosing spondylitis blood, a motif of seven to nine highly homologous TCR beta variants appeared characteristic.

Via MiXCR, TCRdb re-called the 5' RACE reads, giving one row per CDR3 protein. The table has over 700,000 distinct CDR3 sequences, roughly 19% seen once. Sequencing was performed on blood, either unsorted or a sorted T cell fraction (not recorded which). The chain combines TRBV29-1 with TRBJ1-1; D is possibly TRBD1 (5 bases). This TCR was sampled from a male donor with ankylosing spondylitis. The CDR3 loop is CSSTVGEGAFF. The CDR3 DNA follows: TGCAGCTCGACTGTGGGGGAGGGGGCTTTCTTT.